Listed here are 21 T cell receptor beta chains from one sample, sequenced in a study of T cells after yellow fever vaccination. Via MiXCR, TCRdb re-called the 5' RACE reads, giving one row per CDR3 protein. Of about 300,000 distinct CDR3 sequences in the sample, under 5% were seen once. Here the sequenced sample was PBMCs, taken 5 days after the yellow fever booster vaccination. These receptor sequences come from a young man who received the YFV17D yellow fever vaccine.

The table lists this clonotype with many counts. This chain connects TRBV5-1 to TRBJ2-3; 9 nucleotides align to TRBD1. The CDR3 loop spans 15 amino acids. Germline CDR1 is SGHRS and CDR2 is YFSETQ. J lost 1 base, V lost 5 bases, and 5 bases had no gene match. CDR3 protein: CASRPRDRGTDTQYF. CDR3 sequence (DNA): TGCGCCAGCAGACCCCGGGACAGGGGCACAGATACGCAGTATTTT.

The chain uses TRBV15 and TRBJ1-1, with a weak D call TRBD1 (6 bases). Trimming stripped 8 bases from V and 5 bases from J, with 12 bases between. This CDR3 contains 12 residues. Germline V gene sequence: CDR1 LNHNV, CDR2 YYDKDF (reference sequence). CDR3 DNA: TGTGCCACCTTACAGGGCGGGACTGAAGCTTTCTTT. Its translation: CATLQGGTEAFF. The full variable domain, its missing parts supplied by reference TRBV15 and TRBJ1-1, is DAMVIQNPRYQVTQFGKPVTLSCSQTLNHNVMYWYQQKSSQAPKLLFHYYDKDFNNEADTPDNFQSRRPNTSFCFLDIRSPGLGDTAMYLCATLQGGTEAFFGQGTRLTVV.

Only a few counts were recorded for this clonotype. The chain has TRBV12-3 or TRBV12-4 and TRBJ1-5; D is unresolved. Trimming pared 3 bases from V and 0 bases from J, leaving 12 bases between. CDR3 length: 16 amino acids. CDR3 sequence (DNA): TGTGCCAGCAGTTTCGGCAGCCCTTATAGCAATCAGCCCCAGCATTTT. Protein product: CASSFGSPYSNQPQHF.

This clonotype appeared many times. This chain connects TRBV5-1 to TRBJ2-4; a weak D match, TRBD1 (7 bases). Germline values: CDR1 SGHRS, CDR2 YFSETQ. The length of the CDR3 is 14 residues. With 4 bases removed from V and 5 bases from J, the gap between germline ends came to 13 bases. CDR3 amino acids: CASSGGTAENIQYF. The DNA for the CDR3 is TGCGCCAGCAGCGGCGGGACAGCAGAAAACATTCAGTACTTC.

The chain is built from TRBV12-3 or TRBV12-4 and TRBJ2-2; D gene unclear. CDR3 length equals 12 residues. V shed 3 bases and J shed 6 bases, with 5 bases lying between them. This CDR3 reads CASSFIPGELFF. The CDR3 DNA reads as TGTGCCAGCAGTTTCATCCCCGGGGAGCTGTTTTTT.

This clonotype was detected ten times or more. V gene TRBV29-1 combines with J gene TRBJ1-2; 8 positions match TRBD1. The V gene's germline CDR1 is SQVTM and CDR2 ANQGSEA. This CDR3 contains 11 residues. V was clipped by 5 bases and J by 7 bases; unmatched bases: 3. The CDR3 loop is CSVKDRVGYTF. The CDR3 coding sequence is TGCAGCGTTAAGGACAGGGTTGGCTACACCTTC. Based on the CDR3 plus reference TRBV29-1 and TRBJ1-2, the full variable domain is SAVISQKPSRDICQRGTSLTIQCQVDSQVTMMFWYRQQPGQSLTLIATANQGSEATYESGFVIDKFPISRPNLTFSTLTVSNMSPEDSSIYLCSVKDRVGYTFGSGTRLTVV.

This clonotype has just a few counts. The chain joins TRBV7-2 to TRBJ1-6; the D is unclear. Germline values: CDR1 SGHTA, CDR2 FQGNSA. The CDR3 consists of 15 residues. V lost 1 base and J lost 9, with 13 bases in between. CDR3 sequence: CASSLVPGSISPLHF. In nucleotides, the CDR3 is TGTGCCAGCAGCTTAGTTCCAGGTTCTATTTCACCCCTCCACTTT.

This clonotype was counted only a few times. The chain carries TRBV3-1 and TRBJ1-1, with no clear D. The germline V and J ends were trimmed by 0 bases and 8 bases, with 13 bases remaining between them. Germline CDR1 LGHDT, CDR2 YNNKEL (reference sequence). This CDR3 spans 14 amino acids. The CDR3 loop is CASSQDSHRREAFF. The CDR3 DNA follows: TGTGCCAGCAGCCAAGATAGTCACAGAAGAGAAGCTTTCTTT.

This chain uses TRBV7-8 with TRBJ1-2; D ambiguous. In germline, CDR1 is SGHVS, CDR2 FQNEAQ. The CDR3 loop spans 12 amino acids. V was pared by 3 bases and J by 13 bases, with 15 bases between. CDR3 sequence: CASSFATSPSTF. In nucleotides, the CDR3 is TGTGCCAGCAGCTTTGCCACCAGTCCTAGCACCTTC.

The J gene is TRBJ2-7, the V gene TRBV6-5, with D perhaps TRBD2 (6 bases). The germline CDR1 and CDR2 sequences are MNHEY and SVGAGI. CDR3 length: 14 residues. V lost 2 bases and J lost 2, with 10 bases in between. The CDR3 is CASSYAEGAYEQYV. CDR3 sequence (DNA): TGTGCCAGCAGTTACGCGGAGGGTGCCTACGAGCAGTACGTC.

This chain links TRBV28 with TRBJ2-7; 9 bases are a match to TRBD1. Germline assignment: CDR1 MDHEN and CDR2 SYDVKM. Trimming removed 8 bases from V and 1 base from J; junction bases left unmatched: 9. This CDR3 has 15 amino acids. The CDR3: CASQTPGTGSYEQYV. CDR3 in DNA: TGTGCCAGCCAGACTCCCGGGACAGGGTCCTACGAGCAGTACGTC.

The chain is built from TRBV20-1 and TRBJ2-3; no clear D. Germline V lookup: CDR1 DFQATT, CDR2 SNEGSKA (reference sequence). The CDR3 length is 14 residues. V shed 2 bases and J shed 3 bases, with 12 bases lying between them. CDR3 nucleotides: TGCAGTGCTAGACGCCTAGTTGGAACAGATACGCAGTATTTT. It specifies CSARRLVGTDTQYF.

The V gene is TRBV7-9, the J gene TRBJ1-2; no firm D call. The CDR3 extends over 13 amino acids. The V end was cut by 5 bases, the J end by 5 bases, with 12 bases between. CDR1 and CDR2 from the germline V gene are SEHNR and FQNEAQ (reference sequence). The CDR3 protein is CASSPPGVYGYTF. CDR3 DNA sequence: TGTGCCAGCAGCCCGCCGGGAGTATATGGCTACACCTTC. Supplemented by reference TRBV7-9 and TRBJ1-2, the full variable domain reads DTGVSQNPRHKITKRGQNVTFRCDPISEHNRLYWYRQTLGQGPEFLTYFQNEAQLEKSRLLSDRFSAERPKGSFSTLEIQRTEQGDSAMYLCASSPPGVYGYTFGSGTRLTVV.

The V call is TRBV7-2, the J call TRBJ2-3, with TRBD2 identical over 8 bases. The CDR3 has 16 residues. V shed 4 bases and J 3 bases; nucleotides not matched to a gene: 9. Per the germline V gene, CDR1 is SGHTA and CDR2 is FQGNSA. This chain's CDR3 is CASSSSSGGYTDTQYF. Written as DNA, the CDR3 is TGTGCCAGCAGCTCATCCAGCGGGGGCTATACAGATACGCAGTATTTT.

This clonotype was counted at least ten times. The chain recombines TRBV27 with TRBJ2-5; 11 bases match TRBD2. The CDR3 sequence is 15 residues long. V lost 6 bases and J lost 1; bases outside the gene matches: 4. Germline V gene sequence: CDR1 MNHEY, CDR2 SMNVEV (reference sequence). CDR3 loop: CASSPLAGGQETQYF. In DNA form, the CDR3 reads TGTGCCAGCAGCCCTCTAGCGGGGGGCCAAGAGACCCAGTACTTC.

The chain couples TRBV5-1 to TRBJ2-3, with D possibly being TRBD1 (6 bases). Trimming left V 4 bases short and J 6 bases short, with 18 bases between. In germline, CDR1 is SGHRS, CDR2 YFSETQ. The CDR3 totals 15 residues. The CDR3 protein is CASSLQTGHGDTQYF. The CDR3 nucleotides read TGCGCCAGCAGCCTACAGACAGGACATGGCGATACGCAGTATTTT.

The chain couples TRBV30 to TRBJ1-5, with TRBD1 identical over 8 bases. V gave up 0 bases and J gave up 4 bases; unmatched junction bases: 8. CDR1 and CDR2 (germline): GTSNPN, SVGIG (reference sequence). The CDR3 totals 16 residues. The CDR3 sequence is CAWSVQDRAFNQPQHF. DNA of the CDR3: TGTGCCTGGAGTGTCCAGGACAGGGCTTTTAATCAGCCCCAGCATTTT.

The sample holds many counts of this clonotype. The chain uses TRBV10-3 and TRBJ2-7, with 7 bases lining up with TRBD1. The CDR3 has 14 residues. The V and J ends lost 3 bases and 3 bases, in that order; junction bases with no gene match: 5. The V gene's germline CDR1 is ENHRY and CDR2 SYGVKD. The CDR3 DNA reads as TGTGCCATCAGTGACCCGGGACAGAGCTACGAGCAGTACGTC. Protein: CAISDPGQSYEQYV.

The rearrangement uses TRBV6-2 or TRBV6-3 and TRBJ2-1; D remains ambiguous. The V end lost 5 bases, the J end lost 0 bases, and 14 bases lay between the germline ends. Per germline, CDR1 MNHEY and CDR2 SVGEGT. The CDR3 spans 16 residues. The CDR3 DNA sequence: TGTGCCAGCAGTCCCAGTCGCAGTCCCTCCTACAATGAGCAGTTCTTC. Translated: CASSPSRSPSYNEQFF.

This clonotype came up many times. CDR3 residues: CASNRDQGDIQYF. CDR3 coding DNA: TGTGCCAGCAACCGGGACCAAGGGGACATTCAGTACTTC. The chain has TRBV2 and TRBJ2-4; D is tentatively TRBD1 or TRBD2 (5 bases each). The CDR3 has 13 residues. Trimming left V 7 bases short and J 8 bases short, with 15 bases between. Germline CDR1 reads SNHLY; CDR2 reads FYNNEI.

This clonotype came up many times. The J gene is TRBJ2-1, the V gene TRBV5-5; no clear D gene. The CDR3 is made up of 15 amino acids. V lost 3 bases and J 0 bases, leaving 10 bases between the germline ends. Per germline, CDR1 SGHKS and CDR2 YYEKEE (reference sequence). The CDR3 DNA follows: TGTGCCAGCAGCTGGATGAGTAGCTCCTACAATGAGCAGTTCTTC. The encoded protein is CASSWMSSSYNEQFF.